These 27 T cell receptor beta chains came from one sample sequenced in a study of OX40 agonist ivuxolimab in advanced cancers. Libraries were prepared by immunoSEQ multiplex PCR; TCRdb keeps only in-frame clonotypes and omits some of them. This table has over 95,000 clones, roughly 80% appearing once. The starting material was CD4+ or CD8+ T cells sorted from blood, obtained in a trial of the OX40 agonist ivuxolimab. The receptors originated from an adult with an advanced solid tumor such as melanoma, head and neck, liver or kidney cancer.

The chain employs TRBV5-4 and TRBJ2-4, with 7 bases identical to TRBD2. The germline gives CDR1 SGHNT, CDR2 YYREEE (reference sequence). V gave up 4 bases and J gave up 0 bases; unmatched junction bases: 7. The CDR3 spans 16 residues. Here the CDR3 reads CASSRSVAGAKNIQYF. DNA of the CDR3: TGTGCCAGCAGCCGGTCGGTAGCGGGAGCCAAAAACATTCAGTACTTC. The whole variable domain, filled in from reference TRBV5-4 and TRBJ2-4, reads ETGVTQSPTHLIKTRGQQVTLRCSSQSGHNTVSWYQQALGQGPQFIFQYYREEENGRGNFPPRFSGLQFPNYSSELNVNALELDDSALYLCASSRSVAGAKNIQYFGAGTRLSVL.

The rearrangement links TRBV9 to TRBJ2-7; TRBD1 matches 9 bases. Per germline, CDR1 SGDLS and CDR2 YYNGEE. The CDR3 spans 16 residues. Trimming at V came to 3 bases and at J to 3 bases, leaving 10 bases not matched to a gene. The CDR3 sequence is CASSGGFGQGLYEQYF. The DNA for the CDR3 is TGTGCCAGCAGCGGCGGCTTTGGACAGGGGCTCTACGAGCAGTACTTC.

The chain couples TRBV15 to TRBJ1-5; D perhaps matches TRBD1 (5 bases). The germline V gene encodes CDR1 LNHNV and CDR2 YYDKDF (reference sequence). The CDR3 loop spans 13 amino acids. V dropped 5 bases and J dropped 4 bases, with 9 bases sitting between them. The chain's CDR3 is CATSWDPNQPQHF. In DNA form, the CDR3 reads TGTGCCACCAGCTGGGACCCAAATCAGCCCCAGCATTTT.

This clone came up once. This sequence joins TRBV6-5 and TRBJ1-1; D gene ambiguous. The germline CDR1 and CDR2 sequences are MNHEY and SVGAGI. The CDR3 has 12 residues. Trimming shortened V by 10 bases and J by 4 bases, and 13 bases separated the two germline ends. The CDR3 nucleotides are TGTGCCACCATTCTGGGCGCCACTGAAGCTTTCTTT. Its protein is CATILGATEAFF.

The chain has TRBV28 and TRBJ2-2, with TRBD2 as a possible D gene (7 bases). The CDR3 totals 15 residues. Germline CDR1 reads MDHEN; CDR2 reads SYDVKM. Trimming removed 6 bases at V and 2 bases at J, with 13 bases between. The CDR3 loop is CASRGAGANTGELFF. CDR3 nucleotides: TGTGCCAGCAGGGGGGCGGGGGCCAACACCGGGGAGCTGTTTTTT. Drawing the rest from reference TRBV28 and TRBJ2-2, the complete variable domain is DVKVTQSSRYLVKRTGEKVFLECVQDMDHENMFWYRQDPGLGLRLIYFSYDVKMKEKGDIPEGYSVSREKKERFSLILESASTNQTSMYLCASRGAGANTGELFFGEGSRLTVL.

The rearrangement uses TRBV6-6 and TRBJ2-7; D is perhaps TRBD2 (5 bases). Germline V gives CDR1 MNHNY, CDR2 SVGAGI (reference sequence). Trimming stripped 2 bases from V and 3 bases from J, with 14 bases between. The length of the CDR3 is 15 residues. CDR3 amino acids: CASSYTLSGRYEQYF. CDR3 sequence (DNA): TGTGCCAGCAGTTACACCCTAAGCGGACGCTACGAGCAGTACTTC.

The chain employs TRBV27 and TRBJ2-3; D possibly corresponds to TRBD1 (5 bases). Germline lookup yields CDR1 MNHEY and CDR2 SMNVEV (reference sequence). Trimming took off 5 bases at V and 4 bases at J, with 22 bases between the two ends. The CDR3 runs 17 residues. For the CDR3, the DNA is TGTGCCAGCAGTCTCTTCCCTCAGGGTTCCGGCCCAGATACGCAGTATTTT. Translated: CASSLFPQGSGPDTQYF.

V is TRBV5-1 and J is TRBJ1-1; TRBD1 is a possible D gene (5 bases). The CDR3 length is 16 residues. From germline, CDR1 is SGHRS and CDR2 YFSETQ. V was trimmed by 0 bases and J by 2 bases, leaving 14 bases between them. CDR3: CASSLALRGDNTEAFF. The DNA of the CDR3 is TGCGCCAGCAGCTTGGCCCTTAGGGGTGACAACACTGAAGCTTTCTTT.

The V and J genes are TRBV7-9 and TRBJ1-2, with D uncertain. The CDR3 runs 13 residues. The V gene's germline CDR1 is SEHNR and CDR2 FQNEAQ (reference sequence). V shed 5 bases and J shed 4 bases, with 11 bases lying between them. The CDR3 DNA follows: TGTGCCAGCAGCCGCGAGACGGGCTATGGCTACACCTTC. It codes for CASSRETGYGYTF.

The count of this clone is one. Other DNA sequences in this sample translate to the same CDR3. The chain recombines TRBV5-1 with TRBJ1-3, with 8 bases aligning to TRBD1. Germline CDR1 and CDR2: SGHRS and YFSETQ. CDR3 size: 16 residues. J was trimmed by 0 bases and V by 3 bases; bases with no gene match: 5. The CDR3 DNA reads TGCGCCAGCAGCTCCGGACAGGGTAGCTCTGGAAACACCATATATTTT. Amino acids: CASSSGQGSSGNTIYF.

This clone turned up a few times. Its ends do not fully match the called genes, so a read error is possible. This chain joins TRBV5-4 and TRBJ2-7; 8 bases fit TRBD2. Germline V CDR1 and CDR2: SGHNT, YYREEE (reference sequence). The CDR3 runs 15 residues. This CDR3 is CASSPTSGLSHEQYF. For the CDR3, the DNA is TGTGCCAGCAGCCCAACTAGCGGCCTCTCCCACGAGCAGTACTTC. Filled out from reference TRBV5-4 and TRBJ2-7, the complete variable domain reads ETGVTQSPTHLIKTRGQQVTLRCSSQSGHNTVSWYQQALGQGPQFIFQYYREEENGRGNFPPRFSGLQFPNYSSELNVNALELDDSALYLCASSPTSGLSHEQYFGPGTRLTVT.

This chain links TRBV7-9 with TRBJ2-7; D unclear. Deletions cut 1 base from V and 0 bases from J, with 7 bases between. Germline assignment: CDR1 SEHNR and CDR2 FQNEAQ (reference sequence). CDR3 length equals 14 residues. The CDR3 coding sequence is TGTGCCAGCAGCTTAGGTTCTAGCTCCTACGAGCAGTACTTC. As protein: CASSLGSSSYEQYF.

The V gene is TRBV18, the J gene TRBJ2-5; D gene unclear. The DNA end is more similar to TRBJ2-7, so the J call may be wrong. CDR3 length: 13 residues. Germline V CDR1 and CDR2: KGHSH, LQKENI. CDR3 coding DNA: TGTGCCAGCTCACGGGATGGTACGGTCGAGCAGTACTTC. Protein sequence: CASSRDGTVEQYF.

The rearrangement joins TRBV15 to TRBJ2-1, with 7 bases lining up with TRBD2. Germline CDR1 and CDR2: LNHNV and YYDKDF (reference sequence). V was clipped by 1 base and J by 8 bases; unmatched bases: 8. The CDR3 is 15 amino acids. CDR3 nucleotides: TGTGCCACCAGCAGAGTAGGACTAGGAATAGATGAGCAGTTCTTC. Translated, it gives CATSRVGLGIDEQFF.

The chain links TRBV10-3 to TRBJ1-3; 10 nucleotides align to TRBD1. The CDR3 covers 17 residues. V lost 2 bases to trimming and J lost 3 bases; unmatched junction nucleotides: 7. Germline-derived CDR1 and CDR2 are ENHRY and SYGVKD. The CDR3 loop is CAISEPGQGIGGNTIYF. CDR3 in DNA: TGTGCCATCAGTGAGCCGGGACAGGGGATAGGTGGAAACACCATATATTTT.

The chain links TRBV6-5 to TRBJ2-7; D not resolved. Germline V gives CDR1 MNHEY, CDR2 SVGAGI. The CDR3 is 13 residues long. V was shortened by 4 bases and J by 9 bases, with 16 bases between the two germline ends. CDR3 amino acids: CASSSDDREGQYF. The CDR3, as DNA: TGTGCCAGCAGTTCCGACGACCGAGAAGGGCAGTACTTC.

The chain combines TRBV6-6 with TRBJ1-5; 9 nucleotides agree with TRBD1. The CDR3 consists of 13 residues. Trimming at V came to 5 bases and at J to 6 bases, leaving 2 bases not matched to a gene. Germline V gene sequence: CDR1 MNHNY, CDR2 SVGAGI (reference sequence). The DNA for the CDR3 is TGTGCCAGCAGTATGACAGGGGGTCAGCCCCAGCATTTT. Translation: CASSMTGGQPQHF.

This clone has a count of ten or more. V and J are TRBV28 and TRBJ2-5; TRBD1 or TRBD2 may be the D gene (5 bases each). V was clipped by 5 bases and J by 3 bases, with 16 bases between them. Per the germline V gene, CDR1 is MDHEN and CDR2 is SYDVKM. The length of the CDR3 is 15 residues. CDR3 protein: CASSTSGDGEETQYF. The CDR3 DNA reads as TGTGCCAGCAGTACCTCCGGGGACGGCGAAGAGACCCAGTACTTC.

Only one count was recorded for this clone. This chain uses TRBV7-2 with TRBJ2-2, with no clear D. The CDR3 totals 13 residues. CDR1 SGHTA and CDR2 FQGNSA come from the germline V gene. V lost 5 bases, J lost 10 bases, and 14 bases lay in between. The CDR3 DNA is TGTGCCAGCAGCCCGCGTCAATCAGAGGAGCTGTTTTTT. Translated: CASSPRQSEELFF.

V gene TRBV7-2 combines with J gene TRBJ2-2; no clear D. Germline V CDR1 and CDR2: SGHTA, FQGNSA. The CDR3 covers 14 residues. Trimming cost V 1 base and J 1 base, with 4 bases left between them. The CDR3 region is CASSLGVNTGELFF. CDR3 DNA sequence: TGTGCCAGCAGCTTAGGGGTGAACACCGGGGAGCTGTTTTTT. Full variable domain (outside the CDR3, taken from reference TRBV7-2 and TRBJ2-2): GAGVSQSPSNKVTEKGKDVELRCDPISGHTALYWYRQSLGQGLEFLIYFQGNSAPDKSGLPSDRFSAERTGGSVSTLTIQRTQQEDSAVYLCASSLGVNTGELFFGEGSRLTVL.

The V call is TRBV5-1, the J call TRBJ1-6; TRBD1 is a possible D gene (5 bases). This CDR3 region has 12 residues. V lost 5 bases, J lost 10 bases, and 10 bases lay in between. CDR1 is SGHRS, CDR2 YFSETQ, per germline. The CDR3 bases are TGCGCCAGCAGGGGTGAGGGGTCACCCCTCCACTTT. It specifies CASRGEGSPLHF.

The genes are TRBV11-2 and TRBJ1-6, with D possibly being TRBD1 (6 bases). CDR1 is SGHAT, CDR2 FQNNGV, per germline. Trimming cost V 6 bases and J 9 bases, with 12 bases left between them. The CDR3 length is 13 residues. CDR3 bases: TGTGCCAGCAGTTTTAGCAGGGGTTCACCCCTCCACTTT. As protein: CASSFSRGSPLHF.

The chain links TRBV12-5 to TRBJ2-2; 8 bases align to TRBD1. The junction had 3 bases not matched to a gene; V was cut back by 6 bases and J by 0 bases. CDR3 length equals 15 residues. CDR1 and CDR2 (germline): LGHNT, FRNRAP. The DNA of the CDR3 is TGTGCTAGTGGCGGACAGGGAGCGAACACCGGGGAGCTGTTTTTT. As protein: CASGGQGANTGELFF.

As DNA, the CDR3 is TGTGCCAGCAGCTTACCAGGACGCGAGCAGTACTTC. This sequence encodes CASSLPGREQYF. The chain combines TRBV28 with TRBJ2-7; D gene uncertain. V gave up 6 bases and J gave up 6 bases, with 12 bases separating them. Germline V gives CDR1 MDHEN, CDR2 SYDVKM. The CDR3 sequence is 12 residues long.

This chain uses TRBV27 with TRBJ2-3; the D gene is possibly TRBD2 (7 bases). The V gene's germline CDR1 is MNHEY and CDR2 SMNVEV (reference sequence). This CDR3 has 13 residues. Between the trimmed V and J ends, which lost 8 bases and 5 bases, there was a span of 14 bases. CDR3: CASHRGAGDTQYF. The CDR3 DNA sequence: TGTGCCAGCCACCGGGGGGCTGGAGATACGCAGTATTTT.

The genes are TRBV2 and TRBJ2-6; a weak D match, TRBD1 (6 bases). The CDR3 spans 16 residues. Trimming took 9 bases from V and 2 from J, leaving 17 bases between them. CDR1 SNHLY and CDR2 FYNNEI come from the germline V gene. This chain's CDR3 is CASTGYAATGANVLTF. The CDR3 nucleotides are TGTGCCAGTACAGGGTACGCCGCGACTGGGGCCAACGTCCTGACTTTC. The variable domain in full, with the rest retrieved from reference TRBV2 and TRBJ2-6, is EPEVTQTPSHQVTQMGQEVILRCVPISNHLYFYWYRQILGQKVEFLVSFYNNEISEKSEIFDDQFSVERPDGSNFTLKIRSTKLEDSAMYFCASTGYAATGANVLTFGAGSRLTVL.

Of note for this clone: The germline gene is not matched at one end of the junction; a read error may be the cause. The rearrangement links TRBV5-1 to TRBJ2-5; 7 nucleotides match TRBD2. This CDR3 contains 13 residues. Germline V gives CDR1 SGHRS, CDR2 YFSETQ. CDR3 nucleotide sequence: TGCGCCAGCAGGGGGGGGAGCGGAGAGACCCAGCACTTC. The encoded protein is CASRGGSGETQHF.